Below are 32 T cell receptor beta chains sequenced from a single sample in a study of identical twins. Each CDR3 protein gets one entry after TCRdb re-called the 5' RACE reads with MiXCR. The sample lists about 700,000 distinct CDR3 sequences; over 5% were seen once. The sequenced sample was naive T cells sorted from blood. All receptors come from a young man in good health.

This clonotype was observed many times. The rearrangement links TRBV12-3 or TRBV12-4 to TRBJ1-6, with D maybe TRBD1 (6 bases). V shed 5 bases and J shed 6 bases, with 11 bases lying between them. This CDR3 contains 14 residues. The CDR3 spells CASSKGETNSPLHF. DNA of the CDR3: TGTGCCAGCAGTAAGGGGGAAACTAATTCACCCCTCCACTTT.

This clonotype has a count of ten or more. The chain employs TRBV24-1 and TRBJ2-5; maybe TRBD2 (6 bases). CDR1 is KGHDR and CDR2 is SFDVKD in the germline V gene. The CDR3 loop spans 18 amino acids. V lost 5 bases and J lost 7, with 28 bases in between. The CDR3 reads CATSAHLGRRSATGTQYF. CDR3 nucleotides: TGTGCCACCAGTGCCCATTTGGGGAGGAGATCCGCGACGGGGACCCAGTACTTC.

At least ten counts were recorded for this clonotype. The chain is built from TRBV6-1 and TRBJ2-5, with 7 bases matching TRBD1. Germline V lookup: CDR1 MNHNS, CDR2 SASEGT. Trimming cost V 5 bases and J 3 bases; bases outside gene matches: 6. The CDR3 totals 14 residues. The CDR3 loop reads CASSLRTGEETQYF. In nucleotides, the CDR3 is TGTGCCAGCAGTCTTCGGACAGGAGAAGAGACCCAGTACTTC.

This clonotype was detected ten times or more. The CDR3 nucleotides are TGTGCCAGCAGTTTGGCAGATAATCAGCCCCAGCATTTT. This gives the protein CASSLADNQPQHF. J is TRBJ1-5 and V is TRBV12-3 or TRBV12-4, with D unclear. The germline V and J ends were trimmed by 3 bases and 4 bases, with 7 bases remaining between them. The CDR3 is 13 residues long.

This clonotype was recorded at least ten times. V and J are TRBV20-1 and TRBJ2-7; TRBD2 is a possible D gene (5 bases). CDR1 and CDR2 (germline): DFQATT, SNEGSKA (reference sequence). The ends were cut back, 0 bases at V and 5 bases at J, with 17 bases in the middle. This CDR3 is 15 amino acids long. CDR3 DNA sequence: TGCAGTGCTAGAGATCGGGAAGGCTGGCACCACGAGCAGTACTTC. This translates into CSARDREGWHHEQYF.

This clonotype came up many times. J is TRBJ1-5 and V is TRBV15; no reliable D call. This CDR3 has 18 residues. CDR1 is LNHNV and CDR2 is YYDKDF in the germline V gene (reference sequence). Trimming removed 5 bases at V and 4 bases at J, with 24 bases between. The DNA for the CDR3 is TGTGCCACCAGCGCACCCGGGATTCCCCAAAAGAATAATCAGCCCCAGCATTTT. Its translation: CATSAPGIPQKNNQPQHF.

The rearrangement links TRBV7-2 to TRBJ2-7; the D gene could be TRBD1 or TRBD2 (5 bases each). From germline, CDR1 is SGHTA and CDR2 FQGNSA. CDR3 size: 14 residues. Trimming pared 4 bases from V and 0 bases from J, leaving 10 bases between. This CDR3 reads CASSSAGSSYEQYV. For the CDR3, the DNA is TGTGCCAGCAGCTCTGCAGGGAGCTCCTACGAGCAGTACGTC.

The sample holds many counts of this clonotype. The chain joins TRBV12-3 or TRBV12-4 to TRBJ2-1; TRBD2 aligns across 12 bases. V lost 5 bases, J lost 6 bases, and 2 bases stayed unmatched. This CDR3 has 14 residues. CDR3 sequence: CASSPGLAGNEQFF. The DNA for the CDR3 is TGTGCCAGCAGTCCGGGACTAGCGGGCAATGAGCAGTTCTTC.

In regard to this clonotype: A much larger clone lies one base from this, so it may be a read error. The chain recombines TRBV6-1 with TRBJ2-7, with unresolved D. CDR3 length equals 12 residues. The germline V gene encodes CDR1 MNHNS and CDR2 SASEGT. V lost 8 bases, J lost 2 bases, and 10 bases lay in between. The CDR3 here is CASQSQTYEQYF. The CDR3 nucleotides read TGTGCCAGCCAAAGCCAAACCTACGAGCAGTACTTC.

The chain joins TRBV2 to TRBJ2-7, with 8 bases fitting TRBD1. The trim removed 6 bases at V and 7 bases at J, leaving 2 bases unmatched. CDR3 length: 11 residues. Germline loops: CDR1 SNHLY, CDR2 FYNNEI. Here the CDR3 DNA reads TGTGCCAGCAGGGGACAGGTGGAGCAGTACGTC. It yields the protein CASRGQVEQYV.

This clonotype was counted ten times or more. The gene calls are TRBV4-3 and TRBJ1-2; D remains ambiguous. The CDR3 is 14 residues long. From germline, CDR1 is LGHNA and CDR2 YSLEER. Deletions cut 0 bases from V and 8 bases from J, with 13 bases between. The DNA of the CDR3 is TGCGCCAGCAGCCAAGATCAAGGGTTCGCCGGCTACACCTTC. This translates into CASSQDQGFAGYTF.

This clonotype was observed at least ten times. The V and J genes are TRBV10-2 and TRBJ2-1, with 13 bases that match TRBD2. Germline V gives CDR1 WSHSY, CDR2 SAAADI. With 6 bases clipped from V and 8 bases from J, the junction kept 7 bases outside the gene matches. The CDR3 runs to 15 residues. This chain's CDR3 is CASRRTSGRVDEQFF. The CDR3 bases are TGCGCCAGCAGGAGAACTAGCGGGAGGGTGGATGAGCAGTTCTTC.

A few counts support this clonotype. The gene calls are TRBV5-1 and TRBJ1-3, with D perhaps TRBD1 (5 bases). The CDR3 covers 15 residues. V lost 3 bases to trimming and J lost 6 bases, with 16 bases between them. Germline CDR1 reads SGHRS; CDR2 reads YFSETQ. Here the CDR3 reads CASSSGGGLSNTIYF. The DNA of the CDR3 is TGCGCCAGCAGCTCCGGGGGGGGACTTTCAAACACCATATATTTT.

This clonotype showed up many times. The rearrangement uses TRBV20-1 and TRBJ2-1; 14 nucleotides align to TRBD2. With 6 bases clipped from V and 2 bases from J, the junction kept 9 bases outside the gene matches. Germline values: CDR1 DFQATT, CDR2 SNEGSKA (reference sequence). This CDR3 contains 17 residues. In DNA form, the CDR3 reads TGCAGTGCCGACGCCCGGACTAGCGGGAGGACCTACAATGAGCAGTTCTTC. Translation gives CSADARTSGRTYNEQFF.

This clonotype was found many times. The chain couples TRBV4-3 to TRBJ2-3; D is undetermined. This CDR3 is built from 13 residues. V shed 1 base and J shed 6 bases, with 8 bases lying between them. Germline assignment: CDR1 LGHNA and CDR2 YSLEER. CDR3 bases: TGCGCCAGCAGCCAAGGCAGCGCGGATACGCAGTATTTT. This sequence encodes CASSQGSADTQYF.

The DNA of the CDR3 is TGCAGCGTTGGGGCAAGGACTAGCTCCTCATCCCGGGGTTCCTACAATGAGCAGTTCTTC. This sequence encodes CSVGARTSSSSRGSYNEQFF. The chain has TRBV29-1 and TRBJ2-1; TRBD2 aligns across 8 bases. The V segment lost 4 bases and the J segment 1 base; nucleotides outside the gene matches: 21. Germline V CDR1 and CDR2: SQVTM, ANQGSEA. The CDR3 has 20 residues.

This sequence joins TRBV5-1 and TRBJ2-1; 13 nucleotides align to TRBD2. The germline V gene has CDR1 SGHRS and CDR2 YFSETQ. V gave up 0 bases and J gave up 9 bases; unmatched junction bases: 12. CDR3 size: 18 residues. Here the CDR3 DNA reads TGCGCCAGCAGCTTGGCCGGCATACTAGCGGGAGGGCCGGGTGAGCAGTTCTTC. Its protein product is CASSLAGILAGGPGEQFF.

This clonotype has at least ten counts. The chain joins TRBV20-1 to TRBJ2-5; the match to TRBD2 covers 9 bases. The trim removed 6 bases at V and 5 bases at J, leaving 7 bases unmatched. Germline V gene lookup returns CDR1 DFQATT and CDR2 SNEGSKA (reference sequence). This CDR3 contains 13 residues. CDR3 loop: CSARSGSRETQYF. The CDR3 DNA reads TGCAGTGCCCGTAGCGGGAGCAGGGAGACCCAGTACTTC.

In its sample, this clonotype was seen many times. This chain connects TRBV3-1 to TRBJ2-3, with 14 bases that match TRBD2. V was pared by 1 base and J by 6 bases, with 0 bases of the junction left unmatched. Per germline, CDR1 LGHDT and CDR2 YNNKEL (reference sequence). The CDR3 is 15 amino acids. The CDR3 DNA is TGTGCCAGCAGCCAAGGACTAGCGGGGGGGGATACGCAGTATTTT. It translates to CASSQGLAGGDTQYF.

V usage is TRBV20-1 and J usage is TRBJ2-3; D remains unclear. The CDR3 sequence is 12 residues long. Trimming pared 6 bases from V and 4 bases from J, leaving 11 bases between. Germline values: CDR1 DFQATT, CDR2 SNEGSKA (reference sequence). CDR3 in DNA: TGCAGTGCAAGGCGACTGCCAGATACGCAGTATTTT. Amino acids: CSARRLPDTQYF.

Many counts were recorded for this clonotype. This chain links TRBV5-5 with TRBJ2-7; D may be TRBD1 or TRBD2 (5 bases each). The CDR3 consists of 17 residues. V was shortened by 0 bases and J by 4 bases, with 20 bases between the two germline ends. The germline gives CDR1 SGHKS, CDR2 YYEKEE (reference sequence). The CDR3 region has the DNA TGTGCCAGCAGCTTGGTTCTTCCAACCGCCAGGGAGTACGAGCAGTACGTC. It is translated as CASSLVLPTAREYEQYV.

This clonotype was picked up many times. V is TRBV27 and J is TRBJ2-7; possible D gene TRBD1, 6 bases. CDR1 and CDR2 from the germline V gene are MNHEY and SMNVEV (reference sequence). V dropped 3 bases and J dropped 4 bases, with 13 bases sitting between them. This CDR3 has 14 residues. The CDR3 sequence is CASSFGYRDYEQYF. For the CDR3, the DNA is TGTGCCAGCAGTTTTGGATACAGGGATTACGAGCAGTACTTC.

This clonotype turned up a few times. The V gene is TRBV29-1, the J gene TRBJ1-2; D remains unclear. CDR3 length: 12 residues. CDR1 is SQVTM, CDR2 ANQGSEA, per germline. Trimming removed 4 bases at V and 4 bases at J, with 10 bases between. The chain's CDR3 is CSVGIGGYGYTF. In nucleotides, the CDR3 is TGCAGCGTTGGTATAGGTGGCTATGGCTACACCTTC.

This clonotype was observed at least ten times. The gene calls are TRBV27 and TRBJ2-2; D may correspond to TRBD1 or TRBD2 (5 bases each). Germline V gene sequence: CDR1 MNHEY, CDR2 SMNVEV (reference sequence). There are 15 residues in the CDR3. The V end was cut by 5 bases, the J end by 3 bases, with 13 bases between. CDR3 sequence (DNA): TGTGCCAGCAGTACCCGGGACGGGCACACCGGGGAGCTGTTTTTT. Translation: CASSTRDGHTGELFF.

The J gene is TRBJ1-1, the V gene TRBV20-1; no reliable D call. CDR1 DFQATT and CDR2 SNEGSKA come from the germline V gene (reference sequence). The CDR3 runs to 16 residues. With 0 bases removed from V and 0 bases from J, the gap between germline ends came to 14 bases. CDR3 sequence: CSARDLRQDMNTEAFF. CDR3 sequence (DNA): TGCAGTGCTAGAGATCTACGACAAGACATGAACACTGAAGCTTTCTTT.

The chain has TRBV5-1 and TRBJ2-7, with 8 nucleotides matching TRBD1. The CDR3 runs 17 residues. Germline CDR1 and CDR2: SGHRS and YFSETQ. V gave up 1 base and J gave up 3 bases; unmatched junction bases: 12. This CDR3 is CASSLSATGAAIYEQYF. The DNA of the CDR3 is TGCGCCAGCAGCTTGTCGGCGACAGGGGCGGCTATCTACGAGCAGTACTTC.

The sample holds many counts of this clonotype. The chain couples TRBV20-1 to TRBJ2-7, with 10 bases fitting TRBD1. Germline-derived CDR1 and CDR2 are DFQATT and SNEGSKA (reference sequence). CDR3 size: 14 residues. Unmatched junction bases numbered 8, after V lost 4 bases and J lost 5 bases. CDR3 in amino acids: CSATGTGALNEQYF. CDR3 coding DNA: TGCAGTGCTACCGGGACAGGGGCTCTAAACGAGCAGTACTTC.

Many counts were recorded for this clonotype. The rearrangement links TRBV5-1 to TRBJ2-7; the match to TRBD2 covers 11 bases. The CDR3 runs 15 residues. CDR1 and CDR2 (germline): SGHRS, YFSETQ. Trimming at V came to 4 bases and at J to 2 bases, leaving 5 bases not matched to a gene. This chain's CDR3 is CASSPGLAEAYEQYV. In nucleotides, the CDR3 is TGCGCCAGCAGCCCGGGACTAGCGGAGGCCTACGAGCAGTACGTC.

This clonotype was counted at least ten times. The CDR3: CASSSTKRNEQFF. Here the CDR3 DNA reads TGTGCCAGCAGCTCAACCAAGCGGAATGAGCAGTTCTTC. The chain links TRBV7-2 to TRBJ2-1; the D gene is possibly TRBD2 (5 bases). V lost 4 bases, J lost 7 bases, and 11 bases lay in between. This CDR3 is 13 amino acids long. Germline V gives CDR1 SGHTA, CDR2 FQGNSA.

This clonotype has a count of ten or more. DNA of the CDR3: TGCGCCAGCAGCCACCGGGACACTAACACCGGGGAGCTGTTTTTT. Translating gives CASSHRDTNTGELFF. The chain employs TRBV4-1 and TRBJ2-2; TRBD1 is a possible D gene (6 bases). The germline gives CDR1 MGHRA, CDR2 YSYEKL. V was pared by 3 bases and J by 2 bases, with 10 bases between. The CDR3 runs 15 residues.

The chain combines TRBV12-3 or TRBV12-4 with TRBJ2-1; D is uncertain. This CDR3 region has 12 residues. Trimming stripped 5 bases from V and 6 bases from J, with 8 bases between. The CDR3 is CASSLQANEQFF. The CDR3 bases are TGTGCCAGCAGTCTACAAGCCAATGAGCAGTTCTTC.

This clonotype was seen repeatedly, ten times or more. V and J are TRBV5-5 and TRBJ2-2; a possible D gene is TRBD2 (6 bases). This CDR3 region has 16 residues. Germline lookup yields CDR1 SGHKS and CDR2 YYEKEE (reference sequence). With 2 bases removed from V and 6 bases from J, the gap between germline ends came to 17 bases. Here the CDR3 reads CASSFLAAWDAGELFF. As DNA, the CDR3 is TGTGCCAGCAGCTTTTTAGCGGCCTGGGACGCCGGGGAGCTGTTTTTT.